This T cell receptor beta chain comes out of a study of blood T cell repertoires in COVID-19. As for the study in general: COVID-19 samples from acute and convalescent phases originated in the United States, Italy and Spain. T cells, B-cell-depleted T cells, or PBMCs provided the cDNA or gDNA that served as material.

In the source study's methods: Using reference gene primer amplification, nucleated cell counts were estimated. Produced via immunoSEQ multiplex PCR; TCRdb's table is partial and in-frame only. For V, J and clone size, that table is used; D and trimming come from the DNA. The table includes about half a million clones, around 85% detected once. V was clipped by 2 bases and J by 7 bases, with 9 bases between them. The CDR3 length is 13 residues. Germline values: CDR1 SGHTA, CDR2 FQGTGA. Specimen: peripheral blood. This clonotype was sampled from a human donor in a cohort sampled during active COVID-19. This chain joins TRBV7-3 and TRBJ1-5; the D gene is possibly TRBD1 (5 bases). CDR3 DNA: TGTGCCAGCAGCTTAGGGGCCCGGCAGCCCCAGCATTTT. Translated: CASSLGARQPQHF.